This TCR beta chain was retrieved from a study of T cell responses to AZD1222 COVID-19 vaccine. Second-dose recipients at about 4 or about 12 weeks were treated as one pooled group. Whole-study findings and limits: Donors were chiefly white British, with a greater number of females, and clonal diversity was perhaps underestimated. Close to half of spike-specific TCRs reportedly recognize unmutated variant regions. Repertoires were obtained solely post-peak T cell response.

Germline V CDR1 and CDR2: SGHVS, FQNEAQ. The CDR3 runs 12 residues. V shed 4 bases and J shed 7 bases, with 8 bases lying between them. With regard to this clone: Its antigen is not known.

The protocol was immunoSEQ multiplex PCR, while the TCRdb copy is restricted to in-frame clones and leaves out a portion. The repertoire holds about 130,000 clones, with about 93% as singletons. The chain has TRBV7-8 and TRBJ2-1; D ambiguous. The sequence was collected from an adult who received the AZD1222 COVID-19 vaccine. The material sequenced was peripheral blood, taken 28 days after the second AZD1222 dose. The CDR3 loop is CASSSRPNEQFF. The CDR3 nucleotides are TGTGCCAGCAGCTCGCGGCCAAATGAGCAGTTCTTC.